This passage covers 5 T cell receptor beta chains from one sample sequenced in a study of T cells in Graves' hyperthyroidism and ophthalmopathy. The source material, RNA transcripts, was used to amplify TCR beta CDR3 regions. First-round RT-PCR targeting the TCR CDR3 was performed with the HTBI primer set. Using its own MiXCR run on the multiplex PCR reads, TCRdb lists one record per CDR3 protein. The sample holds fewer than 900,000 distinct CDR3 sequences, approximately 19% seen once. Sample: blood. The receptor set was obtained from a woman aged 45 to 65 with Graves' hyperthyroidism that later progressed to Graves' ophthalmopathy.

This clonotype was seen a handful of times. CDR3 nucleotides: TGTGCCAGCAGTTTATGGCACCCCGGGACAGGGGGAGAGACCGGGGAGCTGTTTTTT. Encoded protein: CASSLWHPGTGGETGELFF. This chain links TRBV27 with TRBJ2-2; 11 bases line up with TRBD1. The junction had 12 bases not matched to a gene; V was cut back by 1 base and J by 5 bases. CDR3 length: 19 amino acids. The germline V gene encodes CDR1 MNHEY and CDR2 SMNVEV (reference sequence).

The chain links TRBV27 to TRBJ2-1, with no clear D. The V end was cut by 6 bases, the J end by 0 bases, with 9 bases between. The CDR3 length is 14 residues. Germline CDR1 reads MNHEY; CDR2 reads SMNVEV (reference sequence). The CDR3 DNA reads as TGTGCCAGCAGCTCGGGCTACTCCTACAATGAGCAGTTCTTC. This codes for CASSSGYSYNEQFF.

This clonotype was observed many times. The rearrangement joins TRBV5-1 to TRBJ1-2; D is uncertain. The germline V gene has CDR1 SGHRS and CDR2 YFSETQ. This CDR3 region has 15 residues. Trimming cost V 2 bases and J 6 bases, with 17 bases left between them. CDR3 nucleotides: TGCGCCAGCAGCTTTCGCAGCACACCACTGAATGGCTACACCTTC. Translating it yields CASSFRSTPLNGYTF.

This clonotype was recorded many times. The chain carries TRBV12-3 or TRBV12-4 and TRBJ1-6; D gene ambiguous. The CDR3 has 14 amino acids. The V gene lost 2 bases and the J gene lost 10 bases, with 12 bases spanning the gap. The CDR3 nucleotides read TGTGCCAGCAGTTTAAGGTCATCCCAATCACCCCTCCACTTT. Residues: CASSLRSSQSPLHF.

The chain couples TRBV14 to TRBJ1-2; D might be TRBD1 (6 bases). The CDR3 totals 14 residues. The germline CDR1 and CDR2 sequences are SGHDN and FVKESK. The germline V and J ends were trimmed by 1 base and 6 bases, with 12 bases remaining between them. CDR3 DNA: TGTGCCAGCAGCCAAGCGGGGGGCAGAGATGGCTACACCTTC. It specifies CASSQAGGRDGYTF.